The T cell receptor (beta chain) described here comes from a study of T cells in localized non-small cell lung cancer. Study-wide results and caveats: Across samples, adjacent lung featured a median roughly 56 of the top 100 tumor clones.

The repertoire was sequenced with immunoSEQ multiplex PCR; TCRdb's copy has only in-frame clones and lacks some. The sample has around 50,000 clones; around 86% are singletons. CDR3 size: 13 residues. V was pared by 6 bases and J by 4 bases, with 12 bases between. Per the germline V gene, CDR1 is MNHEY and CDR2 is SMNVEV (reference sequence). With regard to this clone: The antigen is undetermined.

V and J are TRBV27 and TRBJ1-1; D might be TRBD1 (6 bases). The TCR was taken from an older female donor with stage II squamous cell lung carcinoma. Sequences were derived from peripheral blood, sampled before any cancer treatment. CDR3 loop: CASSPAGVTEAFF. DNA for the CDR3: TGTGCCAGCAGCCCTGCAGGGGTCACTGAAGCTTTCTTT.